This TCR beta chain was retrieved from a study of early T cells in non-severe SARS-CoV-2 infection. Study as a whole: Sequencing input comprised bulk RNA from unsorted whole blood; chain pairing was not available.

This clonotype was observed a handful of times. CDR1 SNHLY and CDR2 FYNNEI come from the germline V gene. V shed 6 bases and J shed 7 bases, with 19 bases lying between them. The CDR3 runs to 15 residues. Each cDNA molecule carried a unique molecular identifier. MiXCR was run by TCRdb on the 5' RACE reads, yielding one entry per CDR3 protein. Of approximately 35,000 distinct CDR3 sequences listed, approximately 6.2% were seen once; the top ten hold 5% to 5.5%. Material for sequencing was whole blood. This TCR was sampled from an adult who was a healthcare worker with PCR-confirmed SARS-CoV-2 infection or an uninfected control (not recorded which). The rearrangement uses TRBV2 and TRBJ2-1; the D gene is possibly TRBD2 (5 bases). CDR3 protein: CASSFPGFDVNEQFF. The DNA for the CDR3 is TGTGCCAGCAGCTTCCCGGGATTCGATGTGAATGAGCAGTTCTTC.